Listed here is a single T cell receptor beta chain. The entry originates in a study of technical replicates of blood from several donors. The method was immunoSEQ multiplex PCR; TCRdb's version includes in-frame clones alone and lacks a portion of them. Among some 90,000 clones listed, roughly 95% were seen once. The CDR3 runs 11 residues. The V and J ends lost 11 bases and 11 bases, in that order; junction bases with no gene match: 4. The V gene's germline CDR1 is SGHTA and CDR2 FQGTGA. V gene TRBV7-3 combines with J gene TRBJ2-1; 12 bases are a match to TRBD1. Sequenced material: T cells isolated from PBMCs. The origin of this receptor is a human donor in good health. The DNA of the CDR3 is TGTGCCTCTGGGACAGGGGGCAAGCAGTTCTTC. Its translation is CASGTGGKQFF. Supplemented by reference TRBV7-3 and TRBJ2-1, the full variable domain reads GAGVSQTPSNKVTEKGKYVELRCDPISGHTALYWYRQSLGQGPEFLIYFQGTGAADDSGLPNDRFFAVRPEGSVSTLKIQRTERGDSAVYLCASGTGGKQFFGPGTRLTVL.